These T cell receptor beta chains were read from a single sample in a study of blood T cell repertoires in COVID-19. Method: immunoSEQ multiplex PCR; TCRdb's copy keeps in-frame clones and lacks some. Counted here are some 500,000 clones, over 75% occurring once; the ten biggest clones make up approximately 2%. The sequencing input was PBMCs or T cells enriched from blood (not recorded which). The receptors shown here come from a woman aged 40 to 49 who had recovered from COVID-19. The CDR3 runs from the conserved cysteine through the conserved F or W. D genes are given only for firm matches. A clone size is listed for some rows: how often the clone was seen (once, few, many), or a class if it is expanded.

j_call clone_size d_call v_call cdr3_aa cdr3_nt
TRBJ1-1 few . TRBV29-1 CSAYGGGFEAFF TGCAGCGCCTACGGGGGGGGATTCGAAGCTTTCTTT
TRBJ2-1 . . TRBV12-3/TRBV12-4 CASSSNYNEQFF TGTGCCAGCAGTTCCAACTACAATGAGCAGTTCTTC
TRBJ2-1 . TRBD2 TRBV29-1 CSVDPTSGRVWGVQFF TGCAGCGTTGACCCGACTAGCGGGAGGGTTTGGGGTGTGCAGTTCTTC
TRBJ1-1 . . TRBV19 CASSRWTSEAFF TGTGCCAGTAGTAGATGGACTTCTGAAGCTTTCTTT
TRBJ2-2 . TRBD1 TRBV4-3 CASSQGGGTANTGELFF TGCGCCAGCAGCCAAGGAGGGGGCACCGCGAACACCGGGGAGCTGTTTTTT
TRBJ1-2 . . TRBV27 CASRLQGGEGYTF TGTGCCAGCAGACTCCAGGGAGGGGAAGGCTACACCTTC
TRBJ2-1 few . TRBV19 CASSIILGGEQFF TGTGCCAGTAGTATTATACTAGGCGGTGAGCAGTTCTTC
TRBJ2-7 once TRBD2 TRBV19 CASSKSPRAGAQAYEQYF TGTGCCAGTAGTAAGAGCCCCCGAGCGGGGGCCCAAGCCTACGAGCAGTACTTC
TRBJ1-4 . TRBD1 TRBV27 CASRRTGGYATNEKLFF TGTGCCAGCAGGAGGACAGGGGGATATGCAACTAATGAAAAACTGTTTTTT
TRBJ1-2 . . TRBV3-1/TRBV3-2 CASSQEAGAPRGYTF TGTGCCAGCAGCCAAGAGGCAGGGGCCCCTCGGGGCTACACCTTC
TRBJ1-2 once TRBD1 TRBV10-2 CASSEGQGFWGYGYTF TGCGCCAGCAGTGAGGGACAGGGGTTTTGGGGCTATGGCTACACCTTC
TRBJ1-1 . . TRBV5-1 CASSSLGARAEAFF TGCGCCAGCAGCTCACTGGGGGCGAGAGCTGAAGCTTTCTTT
TRBJ1-4 few TRBD1 TRBV7-9 CASSWDRDEKLFF TGTGCCAGCAGCTGGGACAGAGACGAAAAACTGTTTTTT
TRBJ2-3 . . TRBV5-6 CASSSGTDTQYF TGTGCCAGCAGTTCGGGGACAGATACGCAGTATTTT
TRBJ2-1 . . TRBV5-1 CASSLTGNSYNEQFF TGCGCCAGCAGCTTGACAGGAAACTCCTACAATGAGCAGTTCTTC
TRBJ2-1 . TRBD2 TRBV11-3 CASSLDGTSGRDDEQFF TGTGCCAGCAGCTTAGATGGGACTAGCGGGAGGGACGATGAGCAGTTCTTC
TRBJ1-4 . . TRBV11-3 CASIAGTWAPTNEKLFF TGTGCCAGCATTGCCGGGACATGGGCCCCAACTAATGAAAAACTGTTTTTT
TRBJ1-4 . TRBD1 TRBV19 CASRPWTGGRATNEKLFF TGTGCCAGTAGGCCCTGGACAGGGGGGCGGGCAACTAATGAAAAACTGTTTTTT
TRBJ1-1 . TRBD1 TRBV6-5 CASSFRTGIEAFF TGTGCCAGCAGTTTCCGGACAGGAATTGAAGCTTTCTTT
TRBJ1-2 . . TRBV25-1 CASSDSGLDTF TGTGCCAGCAGTGATTCAGGGTTAGACACCTTC
TRBJ2-1 . TRBD2 TRBV9 CASSVEWLAGVTDNEQFF TGTGCCAGCAGCGTAGAGTGGCTAGCGGGAGTTACAGACAATGAGCAGTTCTTC
TRBJ2-2 . . TRBV7-8 CASSLGIRGTGELFF TGTGCCAGCAGCTTAGGCATTAGGGGCACCGGGGAGCTGTTTTTT
TRBJ2-1 . . TRBV7-9 CASSRGRDYNEQFF TGTGCCAGCAGCCGAGGTCGTGATTACAATGAGCAGTTCTTC
TRBJ1-1 . TRBD1 TRBV6-5 CASSPTGPTEAFF TGTGCCAGCAGTCCGACAGGGCCCACTGAAGCTTTCTTT
TRBJ2-4 . TRBD1 TRBV19 CASADRGGENIQYF TGTGCCAGTGCGGACAGGGGGGGTGAAAACATTCAGTACTTC
TRBJ2-5 . . TRBV4-3 CASSLTGGGKETQYF TGCGCCAGCAGCCTTACCGGCGGGGGCAAGGAGACCCAGTACTTC
TRBJ1-2 . . TRBV7-9 CASSPTYNYGYTF TGTGCCAGCAGCCCGACATACAACTATGGCTACACCTTC
TRBJ1-2 . TRBD1 TRBV11-2 CASSWDRGGGYTF TGTGCCAGCAGCTGGGACAGGGGCGGTGGCTACACCTTC
TRBJ1-3 . . TRBV9 CASTQQDSGNTIYF TGTGCCAGCACCCAACAGGACTCTGGAAACACCATATATTTT
TRBJ2-4 . TRBD2 TRBV6-1 CASSEPGGLNIQYF TGTGCCAGCAGTGAGCCGGGGGGGCTAAACATTCAGTACTTC
TRBJ2-4 once . TRBV6-1 CASSEAVIRYF TGTGCCAGCAGTGAAGCTGTGATTAGGTACTTC
TRBJ1-4 . . TRBV18 CASSPRGGSGTNEKLFF TGTGCCAGCTCACCACGGGGAGGGAGTGGAACTAATGAAAAACTGTTTTTT
TRBJ2-5 . TRBD1 TRBV7-2 CASSRTGVEETQYF TGTGCCAGCAGCCGGACAGGGGTTGAAGAGACCCAGTACTTC
TRBJ2-1 . . TRBV27 CASSPGHGTDSEQFF TGTGCCAGCAGTCCTGGACACGGGACTGACAGTGAGCAGTTCTTC
TRBJ2-5 . . TRBV6-6 CASSERETQYF TGTGCCAGCAGTGAACGGGAGACCCAGTACTTC
TRBJ1-1 . . TRBV11-3 CASSFSGAYDTEAFF TGTGCCAGCAGCTTCTCAGGGGCGTATGACACTGAAGCTTTCTTT
TRBJ2-2 . TRBD2 TRBV14 CASSQGALAGDTGELFF TGTGCCAGCAGCCAAGGGGCACTAGCGGGAGACACCGGGGAGCTGTTTTTT
TRBJ1-2 . . TRBV12-3/TRBV12-4 CASSLQGGGYTF TGTGCCAGCAGTCTACAGGGTGGAGGCTACACCTTC
TRBJ1-2 . TRBD1 TRBV3-1/TRBV3-2 CASSLAAGGDYGYTF TGTGCCAGCAGCCTTGCAGCAGGGGGCGACTATGGCTACACCTTC
TRBJ1-2 . . TRBV3-1/TRBV3-2 CASSQAEAGSGGYTF TGTGCCAGCAGCCAAGCCGAGGCAGGGTCCGGCGGCTACACCTTC
TRBJ2-7 . TRBD1 TRBV6-6 CASSYQIQGNEQYF TGTGCCAGCAGTTACCAGATACAGGGGAACGAGCAGTACTTC
TRBJ2-7 . TRBD1 TRBV11-3 CASSLRQGVSEQYF TGTGCCAGCAGCTTGAGACAGGGTGTGAGCGAGCAGTACTTC
TRBJ2-7 . . TRBV11-2 CASSRDRSSYEQYF TGTGCCAGCAGCCGAGACAGGTCATCCTACGAGCAGTACTTC
TRBJ1-2 . . TRBV28 CASSPRLGARGYVGYTF TGTGCCAGCAGTCCCCGTTTAGGGGCCAGGGGATATGTTGGCTACACCTTC
TRBJ2-3 once . TRBV11-3 CASSLGIYYTDTQYF TGTGCCAGCAGCTTAGGAATTTACTACACAGATACGCAGTATTTT
TRBJ1-1 . TRBD1 TRBV15 CATSRLKTGDLYTEAFF TGTGCCACCAGCAGACTGAAGACAGGGGACCTCTACACTGAAGCTTTCTTT
TRBJ2-7 . TRBD1 TRBV5-1 CASSSTGGRYEQYF TGCGCCAGCAGCTCGACAGGGGGTCGATACGAGCAGTACTTC
TRBJ2-1 . . TRBV11-3 CASSLGIGYNEQFF TGTGCCAGCAGCTTAGGGATCGGGTACAATGAGCAGTTCTTC
TRBJ1-1 once . TRBV27 CASRYIRNTEAFF TGTGCCAGCAGATACATTCGGAACACTGAAGCTTTCTTT
TRBJ2-7 . TRBD1 TRBV3-1/TRBV3-2 CASSHRTGGLSYEQYF TGTGCCAGCAGCCACCGCACAGGGGGCCTCTCCTACGAGCAGTACTTC
TRBJ1-5 . . TRBV10-2 CASSDRGFSNQPQHF TGCGCCAGCAGTGACAGGGGCTTCAGCAATCAGCCCCAGCATTTT
TRBJ2-1 . TRBD2 TRBV29-1 CSVDSGRRNEQFF TGCAGCGTTGATAGCGGGAGACGGAATGAGCAGTTCTTC
TRBJ1-3 . . TRBV29-1 CSVEIGRGLSGNTIYF TGCAGCGTTGAGATCGGTAGGGGCCTCTCTGGAAACACCATATATTTT
TRBJ1-1 . . TRBV12-5 CASGFFLSNTEAFF TGTGCTAGTGGTTTCTTTTTGTCCAACACTGAAGCTTTCTTT
TRBJ1-2 . . TRBV6-5 CASSPDTTRGYTF TGTGCCAGCAGTCCCGACACAACTAGGGGCTACACCTTC
TRBJ2-7 . TRBD1 TRBV7-9 CASSLGTGAYEQYF TGTGCCAGCAGCCTGGGGACAGGGGCCTACGAGCAGTACTTC